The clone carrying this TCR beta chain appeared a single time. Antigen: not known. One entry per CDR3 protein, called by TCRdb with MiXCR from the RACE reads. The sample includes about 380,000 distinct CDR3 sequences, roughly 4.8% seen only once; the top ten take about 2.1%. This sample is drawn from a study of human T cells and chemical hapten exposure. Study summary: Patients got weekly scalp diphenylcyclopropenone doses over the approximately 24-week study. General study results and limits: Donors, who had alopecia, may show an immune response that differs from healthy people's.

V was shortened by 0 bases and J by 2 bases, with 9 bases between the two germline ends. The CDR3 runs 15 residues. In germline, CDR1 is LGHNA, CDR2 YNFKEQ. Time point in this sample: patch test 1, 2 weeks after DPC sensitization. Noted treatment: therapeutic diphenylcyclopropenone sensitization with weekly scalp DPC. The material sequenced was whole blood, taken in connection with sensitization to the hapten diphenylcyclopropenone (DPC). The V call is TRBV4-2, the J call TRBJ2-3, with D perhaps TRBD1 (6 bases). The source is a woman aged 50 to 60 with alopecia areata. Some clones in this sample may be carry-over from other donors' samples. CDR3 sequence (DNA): TGTGCCAGCAGCCAAGAAAGGGACAACACAGATACGCAGTATTTT. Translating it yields CASSQERDNTDTQYF.